This passage covers 19 T cell receptor beta chains from one sample sequenced in a study of T-cell reconstitution after alpha-beta-depleted transplantation in children. Construction of the TCRbeta library involved unique molecular identifiers. TCRdb re-called the PCR reads with MiXCR, one entry per CDR3 protein. This table holds roughly 300,000 distinct CDR3 sequences, around 10% found once. Specimen: peripheral blood, collected 180 days after TCRalphabeta/CD19-depleted stem cell transplant. The source is a male patient between 2 and 10 years old who had a stem cell transplant for chronic granulomatous disease, so the T cells may come from the graft donor.

This clonotype has at least ten counts. The chain carries TRBV3-1 and TRBJ2-3; 8 bases are shared with TRBD2. The CDR3 runs 15 residues. Germline CDR1 is LGHDT and CDR2 is YNNKEL (reference sequence). The V and J ends lost 2 bases and 1 base, in that order; junction bases with no gene match: 2. The CDR3 bases are TGTGCCAGCAGCCAACCGACTAGCGGCACAGATACGCAGTATTTT. Protein product: CASSQPTSGTDTQYF.

This clonotype was seen ten or more times. V gene TRBV5-1 combines with J gene TRBJ2-3; D is unresolved. Per the germline V gene, CDR1 is SGHRS and CDR2 is YFSETQ. This CDR3 contains 15 residues. V dropped 2 bases and J dropped 2 bases, with 12 bases sitting between them. CDR3 coding DNA: TGCGCCAGCAGCTTTGGTCCGGGTCCCACAGATACGCAGTATTTT. Translating it yields CASSFGPGPTDTQYF.

This clonotype has ten or more counts. The V gene is TRBV9, the J gene TRBJ2-3; D is perhaps TRBD2 (7 bases). Looked up from germline, CDR1 is SGDLS and CDR2 is YYNGEE. Trimming left V 3 bases short and J 7 bases short, with 18 bases between. The CDR3 extends over 15 amino acids. CDR3 nucleotide sequence: TGTGCCAGCAGCGCGGGGGGCCAAATGCCCAATACGCAGTATTTT. It is translated as CASSAGGQMPNTQYF.

This clonotype was seen many times. J is TRBJ1-3 and V is TRBV25-1, with a possible D match to TRBD1 (5 bases). Germline V lookup: CDR1 MGHDK, CDR2 SYGVNS. The V gene lost 4 bases and the J gene lost 2 bases, with 15 bases spanning the gap. This CDR3 region has 16 residues. The CDR3 region has the DNA TGTGCCAGCAGTGGATCTTTCGGGGGAACTGGAAACACCATATATTTT. The encoded protein is CASSGSFGGTGNTIYF.

This clonotype was recorded at least ten times. The chain employs TRBV28 and TRBJ1-1; D is possibly TRBD1 (6 bases). Germline CDR1 MDHEN, CDR2 SYDVKM. This CDR3 region has 14 residues. V was clipped by 5 bases and J by 4 bases, with 14 bases between them. CDR3 coding DNA: TGTGCCAGCAGTCGACCGGGGGGCGGCACTGAAGCTTTCTTT. It translates to CASSRPGGGTEAFF.

The chain couples TRBV30 to TRBJ2-1; a possible D gene is TRBD2 (6 bases). V lost 0 bases and J lost 8, with 20 bases in between. Germline V CDR1 and CDR2: GTSNPN, SVGIG (reference sequence). This CDR3 has 16 residues. The CDR3 nucleotides read TGTGCCTGGAGTGTCCTCGGGACCTCAGGAGGGGATGAGCAGTTCTTC. It translates to CAWSVLGTSGGDEQFF.

This clonotype has only a few counts. The genes are TRBV7-9 and TRBJ1-5; the D is unclear. CDR3 length: 13 amino acids. Per the germline V gene, CDR1 is SEHNR and CDR2 is FQNEAQ (reference sequence). Deletions cut 1 base from V and 5 bases from J, with 6 bases between. The CDR3 DNA sequence: TGTGCCAGCAGCTTAGGGGAGTATCAGCCCCAGCATTTT. It is translated as CASSLGEYQPQHF.

With regard to this clonotype: It may be a read error: a sequence one base away is much more abundant. Because it lacks the conserved phenylalanine or tryptophan at the end, this CDR3 is likely a read error. The gene calls are TRBV5-4 and TRBJ2-1; 13 positions agree with TRBD2. Germline assignment: CDR1 SGHNT and CDR2 YYREEE (reference sequence). J lost 5 bases, V lost 3 bases, and 11 bases had no gene match. CDR3 size: 18 residues. In DNA, the CDR3 is TGTGCCAGCAGCTCCGGGACTAGCGGGATCGACGGAAACAATGAGCAGTTCTCC. It translates to CASSSGTSGIDGNNEQFS.

Points on this clonotype: This may be a read error, as it is one base from a much larger clone. The chain combines TRBV10-3 with TRBJ2-6; D is unresolved. The CDR3 spans 17 residues. Between the trimmed V and J ends, which lost 5 bases and 0 bases, there was a span of 14 bases. Germline V lookup: CDR1 ENHRY, CDR2 SYGVKD. The CDR3 nucleotides are TGTGCCATCAGTAGATGGGTCGTACTCTCTGGGGCCAACGTCCTGACTTTC. Protein: CAISRWVVLSGANVLTF.

This clonotype was seen many times. This chain links TRBV6-5 with TRBJ2-1; D could derive from TRBD1 or TRBD2 (5 bases each). The germline V and J ends were trimmed by 4 bases and 6 bases, with 16 bases remaining between them. CDR3 length equals 15 residues. Germline V gene lookup returns CDR1 MNHEY and CDR2 SVGAGI. This CDR3 is CASSSRGLQGNEQFF. In DNA, the CDR3 is TGTGCCAGCAGTTCCCGAGGACTTCAGGGCAATGAGCAGTTCTTC.

This clonotype was counted many times. The chain links TRBV5-6 to TRBJ2-7; the match to TRBD2 covers 7 bases. The junction had 15 bases not matched to a gene; V was cut back by 6 bases and J by 3 bases. The CDR3 totals 16 residues. Germline CDR1 and CDR2: SGHDT and YYEEEE. CDR3 nucleotide sequence: TGTGCCAGCACCTTCAGGCGGGGGACCTCTCTCTACGAGCAGTACTTC. Translation: CASTFRRGTSLYEQYF.

This clonotype was found many times. The CDR3 sequence is CASSLDLQSYEQYF. CDR3 in DNA: TGTGCCAGCAGCTTGGACCTTCAAAGCTACGAGCAGTACTTC. The chain is built from TRBV5-5 and TRBJ2-7; no reliable D call. The CDR3 totals 14 residues. The germline V gene has CDR1 SGHKS and CDR2 YYEKEE (reference sequence). Trimming shortened V by 0 bases and J by 3 bases, and 10 bases separated the two germline ends.

This clonotype occurred many times. This chain connects TRBV20-1 to TRBJ2-4; D is uncertain. The ends were cut back, 3 bases at V and 1 base at J, with 10 bases in the middle. The CDR3 spans 14 residues. Germline assignment: CDR1 DFQATT and CDR2 SNEGSKA (reference sequence). CDR3 sequence reads: CSASMGSAKNIQYF. The CDR3 nucleotides read TGCAGTGCTAGCATGGGGTCCGCCAAAAACATTCAGTACTTC.

This clonotype came up many times. The chain uses TRBV7-2 and TRBJ2-1; the match to TRBD2 covers 11 bases. The CDR3 length is 16 residues. The V gene's germline CDR1 is SGHTA and CDR2 FQGNSA. V lost 5 bases, J lost 9 bases, and 12 bases stayed unmatched. In nucleotides, the CDR3 is TGTGCCAGCAGCACCATAGCGGGAGGGCCATTTAGTGAGCAGTTCTTC. It yields the protein CASSTIAGGPFSEQFF.

In its sample, this clonotype was seen many times. This sequence joins TRBV5-6 and TRBJ2-1; 14 bases agree with TRBD2. Germline V gene lookup returns CDR1 SGHDT and CDR2 YYEEEE. Germline trimming cut 0 bases from V and 4 bases from J; bases unmatched to any gene: 6. CDR3 length equals 18 residues. CDR3 region: CASSLGTGTSGGYNEQFF. CDR3 nucleotide sequence: TGTGCCAGCAGCTTGGGTACTGGGACTAGCGGGGGTTACAATGAGCAGTTCTTC.

This clonotype has at least ten counts. The rearrangement uses TRBV5-1 and TRBJ1-1; D call uncertain. With 4 bases removed from V and 4 bases from J, the gap between germline ends came to 20 bases. The CDR3 has 16 residues. CDR1 is SGHRS and CDR2 is YFSETQ in the germline V gene. This CDR3 is CASSPWVEARVTEAFF. Here the CDR3 DNA reads TGCGCCAGCAGCCCCTGGGTGGAGGCTCGGGTCACTGAAGCTTTCTTT.

This clonotype was picked up many times. The chain has TRBV12-3 or TRBV12-4 and TRBJ1-2; D is unresolved. CDR3 length: 13 amino acids. Trimming left V 10 bases short and J 2 bases short, with 14 bases between. CDR3 bases: TGTGCCACCCGCCAGGCAGAGAACTATGGCTACACCTTC. Amino acids: CATRQAENYGYTF.

This clonotype was counted ten times or more. This chain links TRBV12-3 or TRBV12-4 with TRBJ2-1; 10 bases align to TRBD1. The junction had 14 bases not matched to a gene; V was cut back by 6 bases and J by 6 bases. There are 17 residues in the CDR3. The CDR3 DNA sequence: TGTGCCAGCAGCTGGGGGACCCGGGACAGGGGAGCCAATGAGCAGTTCTTC. Its translation is CASSWGTRDRGANEQFF.

This clonotype was picked up many times. This sequence joins TRBV7-9 and TRBJ2-3, with 9 positions matching TRBD1. This CDR3 region has 15 residues. V lost 5 bases and J lost 6; bases outside the gene matches: 9. Germline lookup yields CDR1 SEHNR and CDR2 FQNEAQ (reference sequence). CDR3 region: CASSPRDRVADTQYF. The CDR3 bases are TGTGCCAGCAGCCCCCGGGACAGGGTGGCGGATACGCAGTATTTT.